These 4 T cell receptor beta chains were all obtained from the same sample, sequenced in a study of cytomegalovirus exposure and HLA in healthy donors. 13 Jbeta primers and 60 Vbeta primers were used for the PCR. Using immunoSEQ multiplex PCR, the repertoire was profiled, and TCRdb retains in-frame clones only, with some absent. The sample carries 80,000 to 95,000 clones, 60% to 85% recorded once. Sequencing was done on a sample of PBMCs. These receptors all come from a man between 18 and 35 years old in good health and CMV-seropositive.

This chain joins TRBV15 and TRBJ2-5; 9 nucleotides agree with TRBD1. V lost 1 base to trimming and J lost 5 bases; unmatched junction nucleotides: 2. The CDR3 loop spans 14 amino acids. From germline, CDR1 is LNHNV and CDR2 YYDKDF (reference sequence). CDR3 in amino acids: CATSRAGQGETQYF. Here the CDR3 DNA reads TGTGCCACCAGCAGAGCGGGACAGGGCGAGACCCAGTACTTC.

Here the CDR3 reads CASSFPLRDFSGYTF. The CDR3 DNA is TGTGCCAGCAGCTTCCCACTCCGGGACTTCTCTGGCTACACCTTC. The chain uses TRBV28 and TRBJ1-2; D might be TRBD1 (5 bases). Between the trimmed V and J ends, which lost 6 bases and 7 bases, there was a span of 21 bases. The CDR3 is 15 residues long. Germline assignment: CDR1 MDHEN and CDR2 SYDVKM.

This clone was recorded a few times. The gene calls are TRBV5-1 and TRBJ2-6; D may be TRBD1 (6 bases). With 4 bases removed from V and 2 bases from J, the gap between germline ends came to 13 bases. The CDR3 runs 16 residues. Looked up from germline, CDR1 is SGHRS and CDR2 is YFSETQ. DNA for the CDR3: TGCGCCAGCAGCCGTATCCAGGGGACTGGGGCCAACGTCCTGACTTTC. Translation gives CASSRIQGTGANVLTF.

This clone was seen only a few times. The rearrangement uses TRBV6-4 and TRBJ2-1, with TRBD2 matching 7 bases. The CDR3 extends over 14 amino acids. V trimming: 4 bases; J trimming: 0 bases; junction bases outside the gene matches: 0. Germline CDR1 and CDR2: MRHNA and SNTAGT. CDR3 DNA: TGTGCCAGCAGTGTAGCGGGCTCCTACAATGAGCAGTTCTTC. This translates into CASSVAGSYNEQFF.